The clone carrying this T cell receptor beta chain showed up just a few times. Its specificity is not known. TCR beta libraries were made by quantitative 5'-RACE with molecular barcodes. TCRdb re-analysed the 5' RACE reads in MiXCR, keeping a single row per CDR3 protein. The sample has roughly 180,000 distinct CDR3 sequences, around 13% seen once; the top ten hold more than 15%. The data belong to a study of CD8 T cells in ankylosing spondylitis. The V and J ends lost 7 bases and 5 bases respectively, with 16 bases between them. The CDR3 runs 14 residues. Germline-derived CDR1 and CDR2 are SGHDN and FVKESK. Findings and limits, study-wide: Peripheral blood held disease-linked clones only at relatively low frequency, and these were CD8+. Enrichment of disease-linked clones was reportedly significant in matched ankylosing spondylitis synovial fluid. Typical of ankylosing spondylitis blood, it appeared, was a TCR beta motif of eight highly homologous variants.

This clonotype was obtained from a male donor with ankylosing spondylitis or in good health (not recorded which). This chain uses TRBV14 with TRBJ2-3, with D possibly called TRBD1 or TRBD2 (5 bases each). Source material: blood, either unsorted or a sorted T cell fraction (not recorded which). The CDR3 sequence is CASTLGTHGDTQYF. In nucleotides, the CDR3 is TGTGCCAGCACCCTAGGGACCCATGGAGATACGCAGTATTTT.